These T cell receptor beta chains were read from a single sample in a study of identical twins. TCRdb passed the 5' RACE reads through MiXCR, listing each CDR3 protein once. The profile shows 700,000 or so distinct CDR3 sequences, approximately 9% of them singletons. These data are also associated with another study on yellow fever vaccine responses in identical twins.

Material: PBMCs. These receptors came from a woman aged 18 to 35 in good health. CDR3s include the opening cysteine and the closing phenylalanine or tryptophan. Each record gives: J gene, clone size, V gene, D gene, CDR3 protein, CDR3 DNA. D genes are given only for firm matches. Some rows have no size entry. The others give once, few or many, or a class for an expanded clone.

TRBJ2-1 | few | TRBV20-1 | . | CSASERALNEQFF | TGCAGTGCTAGCGAGAGGGCTTTAAATGAGCAGTTCTTC
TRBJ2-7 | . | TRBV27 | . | CASLSNSYEQYF | TGTGCCAGCCTCTCGAACAGCTACGAGCAGTACTTC
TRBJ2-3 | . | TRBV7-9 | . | CASELWAGYTDTQYF | TGTGCCAGCGAGCTATGGGCGGGTTACACAGATACGCAGTATTTT
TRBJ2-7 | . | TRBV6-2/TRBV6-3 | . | CASRRHDAVLVGEQYF | TGTGCCAGCAGACGCCATGACGCGGTGCTGGTCGGCGAGCAGTACTTC
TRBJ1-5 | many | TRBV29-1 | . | CSVESGIGQPQHF | TGCAGCGTTGAATCCGGGATCGGTCAGCCCCAGCATTTT
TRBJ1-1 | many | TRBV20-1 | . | CSARGSDYEAFF | TGCAGTGCTAGAGGTTCAGACTATGAAGCTTTCTTT
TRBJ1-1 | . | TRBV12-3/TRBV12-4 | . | CASSSGGRDTEAFF | TGTGCCAGCAGTTCGGGGGGACGGGACACTGAAGCTTTCTTT
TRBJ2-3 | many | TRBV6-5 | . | CASSYSELPPDTQYF | TGTGCCAGCAGTTACTCGGAACTCCCCCCAGATACGCAGTATTTT
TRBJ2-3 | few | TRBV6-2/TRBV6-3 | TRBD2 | CASSSSVPGLGTDTQYF | TGTGCCAGCAGTTCCTCGGTTCCGGGACTAGGCACAGATACGCAGTATTTT
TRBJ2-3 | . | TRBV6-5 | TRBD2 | CASSYPTSGTDTQYF | TGTGCCAGCAGTTATCCCACTAGCGGGACAGATACGCAGTATTTT
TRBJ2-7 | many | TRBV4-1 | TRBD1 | CASSQQTGGSYEQYF | TGCGCCAGCAGCCAACAGACAGGGGGATCCTACGAGCAGTACTTC
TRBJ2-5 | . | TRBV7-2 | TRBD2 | CASSLGGMGGSETQYF | TGTGCCAGCAGCTTAGGGGGGATGGGAGGGTCGGAGACCCAGTACTTC
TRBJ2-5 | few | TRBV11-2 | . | CASSFGFQETQYF | TGTGCCAGCAGCTTCGGTTTCCAAGAGACCCAGTACTTC
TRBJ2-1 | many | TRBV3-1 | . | CASSPFGDSSSYNEQFF | TGTGCCAGCAGCCCATTTGGGGACTCGAGCTCCTACAATGAGCAGTTCTTC
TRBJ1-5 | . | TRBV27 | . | CASRWDNNSNQPQHF | TGTGCCAGCAGGTGGGACAACAATAGCAATCAGCCCCAGCATTTT
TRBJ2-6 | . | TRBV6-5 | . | CASSYDRDSSGANVLTF | TGTGCCAGCAGTTACGATCGAGACAGCTCTGGGGCCAACGTCCTGACTTTC
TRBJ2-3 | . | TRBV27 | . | CASRDYDLRDTQYF | TGTGCCAGCAGGGACTACGATCTAAGAGATACGCAGTATTTT
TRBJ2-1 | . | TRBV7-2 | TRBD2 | CASSPQLAGGPNEQFF | TGTGCCAGCAGCCCTCAACTAGCGGGAGGGCCGAATGAGCAGTTCTTC
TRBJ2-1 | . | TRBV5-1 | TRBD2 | CASSNGAGGYNEQFF | TGCGCCAGCAGCAACGGCGCGGGGGGGTACAATGAGCAGTTCTTC
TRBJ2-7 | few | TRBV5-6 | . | CASSFSGNYEQYF | TGTGCCAGCAGCTTTTCCGGGAACTACGAGCAGTACTTC
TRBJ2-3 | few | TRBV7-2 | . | CASSLGPASLTDTQYF | TGTGCCAGCAGCTTAGGTCCAGCGAGCCTCACAGATACGCAGTATTTT
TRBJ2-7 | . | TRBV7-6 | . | CASSLVGGDTYEQYF | TGTGCCAGCAGCTTAGTCGGCGGGGACACCTACGAGCAGTACTTC
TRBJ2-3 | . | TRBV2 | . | CASRAGRLTDTQYF | TGTGCCAGCAGGGCCGGGCGGCTCACAGATACGCAGTATTTT
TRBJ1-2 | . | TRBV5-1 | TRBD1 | CASSSGTGAYGYTF | TGCGCCAGCAGCTCCGGGACAGGGGCGTACGGCTACACCTTC
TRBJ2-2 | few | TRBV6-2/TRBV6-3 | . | CASSRRPSGELFF | TGTGCCAGCAGTCGAAGGCCCTCCGGGGAGCTGTTTTTT
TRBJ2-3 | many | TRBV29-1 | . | CSVEDSTGTDTQYF | TGCAGCGTTGAAGATAGTACGGGCACAGATACGCAGTATTTT
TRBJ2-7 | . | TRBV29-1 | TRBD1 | CSVNPGQGYEQYF | TGCAGCGTTAACCCGGGACAGGGTTACGAGCAGTACTTC
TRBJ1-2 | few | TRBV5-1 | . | CASSLGQAENYGYTF | TGCGCCAGCAGCTTGGGACAGGCGGAAAACTATGGCTACACCTTC
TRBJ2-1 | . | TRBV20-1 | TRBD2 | CSTSGSSYNEQFF | TGCAGTACTAGCGGGAGTTCCTACAATGAGCAGTTCTTC
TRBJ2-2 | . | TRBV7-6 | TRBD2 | CASNVLAGDTGELFF | TGTGCCAGCAACGTGCTAGCGGGGGACACCGGGGAGCTGTTTTTT
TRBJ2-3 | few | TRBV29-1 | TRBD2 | CSVAAGETDTQYF | TGCAGCGTTGCAGCGGGAGAAACAGATACGCAGTATTTT
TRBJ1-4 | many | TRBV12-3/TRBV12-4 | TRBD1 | CASSFSQGLGEGLFF | TGTGCCAGCAGTTTTTCACAGGGGCTTGGTGAAGGTCTGTTTTTT
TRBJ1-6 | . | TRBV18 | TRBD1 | CASSPQTGGNSPLHF | TGTGCCAGCTCACCCCAGACAGGGGGTAATTCACCCCTCCACTTT
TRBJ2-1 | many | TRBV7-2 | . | CASSLGTFYNEQFF | TGTGCCAGCAGCTTAGGGACTTTCTACAATGAGCAGTTCTTC
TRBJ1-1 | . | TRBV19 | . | CASSISRGTEAFF | TGTGCCAGTAGTATATCAAGGGGCACTGAAGCTTTCTTT
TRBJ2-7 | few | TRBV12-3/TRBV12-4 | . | CASSPVRGTRSSYEQYF | TGTGCCAGCAGTCCAGTGCGGGGGACAAGAAGCTCCTACGAGCAGTACTTC
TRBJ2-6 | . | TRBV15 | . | CATSRDHSGANVLTF | TGTGCCACCAGCAGAGATCACTCTGGGGCCAACGTCCTGACTTTC
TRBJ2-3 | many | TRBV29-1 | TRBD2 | CSGNRLAGPTDTQYF | TGCAGCGGGAACAGACTAGCGGGTCCCACAGATACGCAGTATTTT
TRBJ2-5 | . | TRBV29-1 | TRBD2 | CSVDLGTSGQETQYF | TGCAGCGTAGACCTAGGGACTAGCGGCCAAGAGACCCAGTACTTC
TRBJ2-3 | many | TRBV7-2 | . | CASSYRVGSTDTQYF | TGTGCCAGCAGCTACAGGGTAGGGAGCACAGATACGCAGTATTTT
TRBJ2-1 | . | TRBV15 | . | CATIQSGGPGGSYNEQFF | TGTGCCACCATACAGTCCGGGGGGCCCGGGGGTTCCTACAATGAGCAGTTCTTC
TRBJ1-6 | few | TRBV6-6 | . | CASSRNSPLHF | TGTGCCAGCAGTCGAAATTCACCCCTCCACTTT
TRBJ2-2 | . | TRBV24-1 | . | CATSDLKGTGELFF | TGTGCCACCAGTGATCTTAAAGGAACCGGGGAGCTGTTTTTT
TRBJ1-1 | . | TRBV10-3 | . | CAIRLTATNTEAFF | TGTGCCATCAGGCTCACAGCAACGAACACTGAAGCTTTCTTT